The 11 T cell receptor beta chains given below trace back to one sample, sequenced in a study of T cell responses to AZD1222 COVID-19 vaccine. TCRdb's copy holds only in-frame clones and misses some; the assay was immunoSEQ multiplex PCR. In the table there are 90,000 to 150,000 clones, approximately 89% of which are singletons. The sequences come from peripheral blood, collected on day 0 of AZD1222 vaccination. Receptors originate from an adult in good health.

The chain couples TRBV20-1 to TRBJ1-2; a weak D match, TRBD1 (5 bases). The V end lost 6 bases, the J end lost 7 bases, and 12 bases lay between the germline ends. Germline V gives CDR1 DFQATT, CDR2 SNEGSKA (reference sequence). CDR3 length equals 11 residues. In DNA form, the CDR3 reads TGCAGTGCCACGACAGAGCCTGGCTACACCTTC. Protein sequence: CSATTEPGYTF.

The chain is built from TRBV12-3 or TRBV12-4 and TRBJ1-4; no clear D gene. V lost 6 bases and J 6 bases, leaving 8 bases between the germline ends. The CDR3 totals 12 residues. This chain's CDR3 is CASRGLHEKLFF. The CDR3 DNA reads as TGTGCCAGCAGGGGCCTTCATGAAAAACTGTTTTTT.

The chain uses TRBV18 and TRBJ1-4; 7 bases fit TRBD1. This CDR3 spans 14 amino acids. The V gene end was trimmed by 3 bases and the J gene end by 6 bases; junction bases not matched to a gene: 4. Germline-derived CDR1 and CDR2 are KGHSH and LQKENI. The DNA of the CDR3 is TGTGCCAGCTCACCGACAGGGACTTATGAAAAACTGTTTTTT. It encodes CASSPTGTYEKLFF.

This rearrangement joins TRBV11-2 to TRBJ1-1; D is uncertain. Germline V CDR1 and CDR2: SGHAT, FQNNGV. This CDR3 is 15 amino acids long. Trimming stripped 6 bases from V and 0 bases from J, with 14 bases between. The CDR3 sequence: CASRAGRTVNTEAFF. In DNA form, the CDR3 reads TGTGCCAGCAGGGCTGGGAGGACGGTGAACACTGAAGCTTTCTTT. The entire variable domain, with the rest obtained from reference TRBV11-2 and TRBJ1-1, is as follows: EAGVAQSPRYKIIEKRQSVAFWCNPISGHATLYWYQQILGQGPKLLIQFQNNGVVDDSQLPKDRFSAERLKGVDSTLKIQPAKLEDSAVYLCASRAGRTVNTEAFFGQGTRLTVV.

This clone occurred a few times. This chain connects TRBV6-6 to TRBJ2-7; the D is unclear. This CDR3 has 13 amino acids. With 6 bases removed from V and 5 bases from J, the gap between germline ends came to 14 bases. Germline-derived CDR1 and CDR2 are MNHNY and SVGAGI (reference sequence). CDR3 in amino acids: CASSSLGTNEQYF. Here the CDR3 DNA reads TGTGCCAGCAGCTCCCTCGGCACCAACGAGCAGTACTTC.

This clone was detected only once. J is TRBJ2-7 and V is TRBV4-3; D uncertain. Trimming took 0 bases from V and 0 from J, leaving 9 bases between them. Per germline, CDR1 LGHNA and CDR2 YSLEER. The CDR3 is 15 residues long. CDR3 sequence (DNA): TGCGCCAGCAGCCAAGATTGGGCAGGCTCCTACGAGCAGTACTTC. Translation gives CASSQDWAGSYEQYF.

The chain recombines TRBV19 with TRBJ2-3; a possible D gene is TRBD2 (5 bases). V lost 3 bases, J lost 2 bases, and 12 bases lay in between. CDR1 LNHDA and CDR2 SQIVND come from the germline V gene (reference sequence). CDR3 length equals 15 residues. CDR3 nucleotides: TGTGCCAGTAGTATGGTTAGCGCCTACACAGATACGCAGTATTTT. This sequence encodes CASSMVSAYTDTQYF.

The V call is TRBV24-1, the J call TRBJ2-3, with 9 bases identical to TRBD1. The CDR3 loop spans 17 amino acids. Trimming cost V 4 bases and J 2 bases; bases outside gene matches: 9. Per the germline V gene, CDR1 is KGHDR and CDR2 is SFDVKD. CDR3 in DNA: TGTGCCACCAGTGAACCGGGACAGGGCCTTTCCACAGATACGCAGTATTTT. Protein: CATSEPGQGLSTDTQYF.

V usage is TRBV12-3 or TRBV12-4 and J usage is TRBJ1-1; D is uncertain. V lost 6 bases to trimming and J lost 0 bases, with 8 bases between them. CDR3 length equals 13 residues. The CDR3 reads CASRNSMNTEAFF. CDR3 in DNA: TGTGCCAGCAGAAACAGTATGAACACTGAAGCTTTCTTT.

This chain's CDR3 is CASSASNSNQPQHF. CDR3 sequence (DNA): TGTGCCAGCAGTGCATCCAATAGCAATCAGCCCCAGCATTTT. The chain is built from TRBV2 and TRBJ1-5; unclear D gene. Trimming pared 4 bases from V and 0 bases from J, leaving 7 bases between. Germline-derived CDR1 and CDR2 are SNHLY and FYNNEI. The CDR3 spans 14 residues.

The chain has TRBV4-2 and TRBJ1-2; TRBD1 matches 7 bases. The CDR3 loop spans 14 amino acids. After removal of 3 bases from V and 5 bases from J, the junction contained 6 bases not matched to a gene. Germline CDR1 and CDR2: LGHNA and YNFKEQ. CDR3: CASSQGGQEYGYTF. CDR3 DNA: TGTGCCAGCAGCCAGGGAGGACAGGAGTATGGCTACACCTTC.